A selection of T cell receptor beta chains follows, all from one sample in a study of early T cells in non-severe SARS-CoV-2 infection. TCRdb itself ran the 5' RACE reads through MiXCR, one entry per CDR3 protein. Counted here are tens of thousands of distinct CDR3 sequences, approximately 9% occurring once; the ten biggest clones make up 4% to 5.5%. Specimen: whole blood, collected at baseline. The receptors come from an adult who was a healthcare worker with PCR-confirmed SARS-CoV-2 infection or an uninfected control (not recorded which). Both conserved end residues are part of each CDR3. The D gene is left open where the match is weak. Expanded clones are given a class, and other clones once, few, many or no size at all.

v_call: TRBV7-2
cdr3_length: 16
d_call: TRBD2
clone_size: many
j_call: TRBJ2-7
cdr3_aa: CASSLGSSGGLYEQYF
cdr3_nt: TGTGCCAGCAGCTTAGGCTCTAGCGGGGGTCTATACGAGCAGTACTTC

v_call: TRBV7-9
cdr3_length: 18
d_call: TRBD2
clone_size: few
j_call: TRBJ2-2
cdr3_aa: CASSPKVRLAGLTGELFF
cdr3_nt: TGTGCCAGCAGCCCTAAAGTAAGGCTAGCGGGACTCACCGGGGAGCTGTTTTTT

v_call: TRBV2
cdr3_length: 11
d_call: .
clone_size: .
j_call: TRBJ2-1
cdr3_aa: CASSYSSPQFF
cdr3_nt: TGTGCCAGCAGTTATAGCAGTCCGCAGTTCTTC

v_call: TRBV7-9
cdr3_length: 14
d_call: .
clone_size: few
j_call: TRBJ2-2
cdr3_aa: CASSLQGDTGELFF
cdr3_nt: TGTGCCAGCAGTCTACAGGGAGATACCGGGGAGCTGTTTTTT

v_call: TRBV9
cdr3_length: 17
d_call: .
clone_size: few
j_call: TRBJ2-2
cdr3_aa: CASSVALGAPNTGELFF
cdr3_nt: TGTGCCAGCAGCGTAGCCCTGGGGGCTCCGAACACCGGGGAGCTGTTTTTT

v_call: TRBV12-3/TRBV12-4
cdr3_length: 16
d_call: .
clone_size: .
j_call: TRBJ1-4
cdr3_aa: CASSLAGAATNEKLFF
cdr3_nt: TGTGCCAGCAGTTTAGCAGGGGCAGCAACTAATGAAAAACTGTTTTTT

v_call: TRBV7-2
cdr3_length: 14
d_call: .
clone_size: many
j_call: TRBJ1-1
cdr3_aa: CASSANRDSTEAFF
cdr3_nt: TGTGCCAGCAGCGCAAACAGGGATTCCACTGAAGCTTTCTTT

v_call: TRBV7-2
cdr3_length: 12
d_call: .
clone_size: many
j_call: TRBJ1-1
cdr3_aa: CASSLGLSEAFF
cdr3_nt: TGTGCCAGCAGCTTAGGACTATCTGAAGCTTTCTTT

v_call: TRBV6-6
cdr3_length: 15
d_call: TRBD2
clone_size: few
j_call: TRBJ2-1
cdr3_aa: CASRSGTRDVNEQFF
cdr3_nt: TGTGCCAGCAGATCCGGGACTAGGGATGTCAATGAGCAGTTCTTC

v_call: TRBV6-1
cdr3_length: 11
d_call: .
clone_size: .
j_call: TRBJ2-7
cdr3_aa: CASGQFYEQYF
cdr3_nt: TGTGCCAGCGGCCAATTTTACGAGCAGTACTTC

v_call: TRBV14
cdr3_length: 16
d_call: TRBD1
clone_size: many
j_call: TRBJ2-5
cdr3_aa: CASSQGQGFVSETQYF
cdr3_nt: TGTGCCAGCAGCCAAGGACAGGGTTTTGTTTCGGAGACCCAGTACTTC

v_call: TRBV7-9
cdr3_length: 16
d_call: TRBD2
clone_size: many
j_call: TRBJ2-1
cdr3_aa: CASSSGLAARYNEQFF
cdr3_nt: TGTGCCAGCAGCTCTGGACTAGCGGCCAGGTACAATGAGCAGTTCTTC

v_call: TRBV28
cdr3_length: 14
d_call: .
clone_size: few
j_call: TRBJ1-5
cdr3_aa: CASSPGQDHQPQHF
cdr3_nt: TGTGCCAGCAGTCCGGGACAAGACCATCAGCCCCAGCATTTT

v_call: TRBV5-1
cdr3_length: 15
d_call: TRBD1
clone_size: .
j_call: TRBJ1-2
cdr3_aa: CASSNGPTGVDGYTF
cdr3_nt: TGCGCCAGCAGCAATGGCCCCACAGGGGTAGATGGCTACACCTTC

v_call: TRBV6-1
cdr3_length: 15
d_call: .
clone_size: .
j_call: TRBJ1-3
cdr3_aa: CASSGHPSSGNTIYF
cdr3_nt: TGTGCCAGCAGTGGACACCCGAGCTCTGGAAACACCATATATTTT

v_call: TRBV20-1
cdr3_length: 14
d_call: .
clone_size: many
j_call: TRBJ1-2
cdr3_aa: CSARSGPSGGGYTF
cdr3_nt: TGCAGTGCTAGATCAGGACCTTCCGGTGGTGGCTACACCTTC

v_call: TRBV11-3
cdr3_length: 15
d_call: .
clone_size: .
j_call: TRBJ2-1
cdr3_aa: CASSLSTGSYNEQFF
cdr3_nt: TGTGCCAGCAGCTTATCCACAGGCTCCTACAATGAGCAGTTCTTC

v_call: TRBV7-2
cdr3_length: 19
d_call: TRBD2
clone_size: .
j_call: TRBJ2-2
cdr3_aa: CASRPGGLAGGPNTGELFF
cdr3_nt: TGTGCCAGCAGACCCGGTGGACTAGCGGGAGGGCCTAACACCGGGGAGCTGTTTTTT

v_call: TRBV20-1
cdr3_length: 14
d_call: .
clone_size: many
j_call: TRBJ1-1
cdr3_aa: CSALDGGLDTEAFF
cdr3_nt: TGCAGTGCGCTCGATGGAGGGCTGGACACTGAAGCTTTCTTT

v_call: TRBV28
cdr3_length: 11
d_call: .
clone_size: few
j_call: TRBJ1-2
cdr3_aa: CASSSGYGYTF
cdr3_nt: TGTGCCAGCAGTTCGGGCTATGGCTACACCTTC

v_call: TRBV28
cdr3_length: 16
d_call: TRBD2
clone_size: few
j_call: TRBJ2-7
cdr3_aa: CASSLSGTSGNYEQYF
cdr3_nt: TGTGCCAGCAGTTTATCCGGGACTAGCGGGAACTACGAGCAGTACTTC

v_call: TRBV7-9
cdr3_length: 15
d_call: TRBD1
clone_size: .
j_call: TRBJ2-3
cdr3_aa: CASSWTGGGTDTQYF
cdr3_nt: TGTGCCAGCAGCTGGACAGGGGGAGGCACAGATACGCAGTATTTT

v_call: TRBV4-3
cdr3_length: 16
d_call: TRBD2
clone_size: many
j_call: TRBJ2-1
cdr3_aa: CASSQVLGLATNEQFF
cdr3_nt: TGCGCCAGCAGCCAAGTCCTGGGACTAGCGACGAATGAGCAGTTCTTC

v_call: TRBV24-1
cdr3_length: 11
d_call: .
clone_size: .
j_call: TRBJ1-2
cdr3_aa: CATSSGFGYTF
cdr3_nt: TGTGCCACCAGTAGTGGGTTTGGCTACACCTTC

v_call: TRBV10-3
cdr3_length: 14
d_call: TRBD1
clone_size: many
j_call: TRBJ2-1
cdr3_aa: CAIRPGQGVDEQFF
cdr3_nt: TGTGCCATCAGGCCGGGACAGGGGGTTGATGAGCAGTTCTTC

v_call: TRBV9
cdr3_length: 11
d_call: .
clone_size: few
j_call: TRBJ2-1
cdr3_aa: CASSVGAEQFF
cdr3_nt: TGTGCCAGCAGCGTAGGAGCGGAGCAGTTCTTC

v_call: TRBV2
cdr3_length: 14
d_call: .
clone_size: many
j_call: TRBJ1-6
cdr3_aa: CASSEGGYSSPLHF
cdr3_nt: TGTGCCAGCAGTGAAGGTGGTTATTCCTCACCCCTCCACTTT

v_call: TRBV3-1
cdr3_length: 12
d_call: .
clone_size: .
j_call: TRBJ2-5
cdr3_aa: CASSQQHETQYF
cdr3_nt: TGTGCCAGCAGCCAGCAACATGAGACCCAGTACTTC

v_call: TRBV6-6
cdr3_length: 14
d_call: .
clone_size: .
j_call: TRBJ1-5
cdr3_aa: CASSLDYSQQPQHF
cdr3_nt: TGTGCCAGCAGTCTTGACTATTCACAACAGCCCCAGCATTTT

v_call: TRBV19
cdr3_length: 14
d_call: .
clone_size: many
j_call: TRBJ1-5
cdr3_aa: CASSIGRGAQPQHF
cdr3_nt: TGTGCCAGTAGTATCGGCAGGGGTGCTCAGCCCCAGCATTTT

v_call: TRBV15
cdr3_length: 15
d_call: TRBD1
clone_size: .
j_call: TRBJ1-1
cdr3_aa: CATSRDPGGGTEAFF
cdr3_nt: TGTGCCACCAGCAGAGACCCAGGGGGAGGCACTGAAGCTTTCTTT

v_call: TRBV10-3
cdr3_length: 16
d_call: TRBD2
clone_size: few
j_call: TRBJ2-5
cdr3_aa: CAISETGTSGGETQYF
cdr3_nt: TGTGCCATCAGCGAAACCGGGACTAGCGGAGGAGAGACCCAGTACTTC

v_call: TRBV11-2
cdr3_length: 14
d_call: .
clone_size: few
j_call: TRBJ1-2
cdr3_aa: CASSLEAGTYGYTF
cdr3_nt: TGTGCCAGCAGCTTAGAGGCAGGGACCTATGGCTACACCTTC

v_call: TRBV2
cdr3_length: 15
d_call: .
clone_size: many
j_call: TRBJ1-6
cdr3_aa: CASSDSMLLGGTPHF
cdr3_nt: TGTGCCAGCAGTGACTCTATGCTGTTAGGAGGCACACCCCACTTT

v_call: TRBV7-2
cdr3_length: 14
d_call: .
clone_size: .
j_call: TRBJ2-6
cdr3_aa: CASSFKSGANVLTF
cdr3_nt: TGTGCCAGCAGCTTCAAATCTGGGGCCAACGTCCTGACTTTC

v_call: TRBV7-9
cdr3_length: 15
d_call: .
clone_size: .
j_call: TRBJ1-5
cdr3_aa: CASSLGVGVNQPQHF
cdr3_nt: TGTGCCAGCAGCTTAGGAGTAGGAGTCAATCAGCCCCAGCATTTT

v_call: TRBV29-1
cdr3_length: 12
d_call: .
clone_size: few
j_call: TRBJ2-1
cdr3_aa: CSAKGGGDEQFF
cdr3_nt: TGCAGCGCCAAAGGAGGGGGCGATGAGCAGTTCTTC

v_call: TRBV19
cdr3_length: 14
d_call: .
clone_size: many
j_call: TRBJ2-3
cdr3_aa: CASSGSYNTDTQYF
cdr3_nt: TGTGCCAGTAGTGGTTCGTACAACACAGATACGCAGTATTTT

v_call: TRBV18
cdr3_length: 12
d_call: .
clone_size: many
j_call: TRBJ1-1
cdr3_aa: CASSPGTTQAFF
cdr3_nt: TGTGCCAGCTCACCCGGGACAACCCAAGCTTTCTTT

v_call: TRBV3-1
cdr3_length: 13
d_call: .
clone_size: .
j_call: TRBJ1-6
cdr3_aa: CAGSQEGLSPPHF
cdr3_nt: TGTGCCGGCAGCCAAGAAGGTCTGTCACCCCCCCACTTT

v_call: TRBV7-9
cdr3_length: 16
d_call: TRBD2
clone_size: .
j_call: TRBJ2-2
cdr3_aa: CASSYGLAANTGELFF
cdr3_nt: TGTGCCAGCAGCTACGGACTAGCAGCGAACACCGGGGAGCTGTTTTTT

v_call: TRBV9
cdr3_length: 15
d_call: .
clone_size: .
j_call: TRBJ1-5
cdr3_aa: CASSVSPSWTQPQHF
cdr3_nt: TGTGCCAGCAGCGTTAGTCCCTCGTGGACTCAGCCCCAGCATTTT

v_call: TRBV25-1
cdr3_length: 14
d_call: TRBD1
clone_size: .
j_call: TRBJ1-1
cdr3_aa: CASSGQGGHTEAFF
cdr3_nt: TGTGCCAGCAGCGGACAGGGTGGTCACACTGAAGCTTTCTTT

v_call: TRBV6-1
cdr3_length: 15
d_call: TRBD2
clone_size: .
j_call: TRBJ2-7
cdr3_aa: CASSERLAGSYEQYF
cdr3_nt: TGTGCCAGCAGTGAAAGACTAGCGGGTTCCTACGAGCAGTACTTC

v_call: TRBV29-1
cdr3_length: 13
d_call: .
clone_size: few
j_call: TRBJ1-4
cdr3_aa: CSVSGSRGEKLFF
cdr3_nt: TGCAGCGTTAGCGGGAGCCGGGGGGAAAAACTGTTTTTT

v_call: TRBV30
cdr3_length: 14
d_call: .
clone_size: few
j_call: TRBJ1-1
cdr3_aa: CAWSMAGVNTEAFF
cdr3_nt: TGTGCCTGGAGTATGGCAGGGGTGAACACTGAAGCTTTCTTT

v_call: TRBV12-3/TRBV12-4
cdr3_length: 14
d_call: .
clone_size: few
j_call: TRBJ1-5
cdr3_aa: CASSPQGKNQPQHF
cdr3_nt: TGTGCCAGCAGTCCTCAGGGGAAGAATCAGCCCCAGCATTTT

v_call: TRBV29-1
cdr3_length: 14
d_call: .
clone_size: few
j_call: TRBJ1-1
cdr3_aa: CSVGHGLTGAEAFF
cdr3_nt: TGCAGCGTTGGGCACGGCCTGACGGGGGCTGAAGCTTTCTTT

v_call: TRBV11-2
cdr3_length: 17
d_call: TRBD2
clone_size: few
j_call: TRBJ2-1
cdr3_aa: CASSQLSLAGHLDEQFF
cdr3_nt: TGTGCCAGCAGCCAGCTCTCACTAGCGGGCCACTTGGATGAGCAGTTCTTC